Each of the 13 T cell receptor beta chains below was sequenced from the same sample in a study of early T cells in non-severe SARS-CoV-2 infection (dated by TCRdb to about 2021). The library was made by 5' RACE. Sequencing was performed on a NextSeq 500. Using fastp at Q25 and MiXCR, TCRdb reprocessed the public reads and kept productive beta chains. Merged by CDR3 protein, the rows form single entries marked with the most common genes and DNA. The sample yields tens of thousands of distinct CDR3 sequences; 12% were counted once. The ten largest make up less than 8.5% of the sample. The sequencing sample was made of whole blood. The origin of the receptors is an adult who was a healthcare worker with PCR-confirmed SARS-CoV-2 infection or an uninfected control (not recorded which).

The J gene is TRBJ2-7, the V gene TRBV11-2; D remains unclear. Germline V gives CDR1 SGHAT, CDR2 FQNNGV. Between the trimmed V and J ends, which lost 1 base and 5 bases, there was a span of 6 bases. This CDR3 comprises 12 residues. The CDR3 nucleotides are TGTGCCAGCAGCTTAGTGGCTGACGAGCAGTACTTC. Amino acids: CASSLVADEQYF.

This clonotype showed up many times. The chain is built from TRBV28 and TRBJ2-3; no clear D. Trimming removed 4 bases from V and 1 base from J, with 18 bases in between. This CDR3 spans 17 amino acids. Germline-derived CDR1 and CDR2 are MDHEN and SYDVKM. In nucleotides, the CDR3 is TGTGCCAGCAGTTCTATAGGTTCCATCGGCGGCACAGATACGCAGTATTTT. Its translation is CASSSIGSIGGTDTQYF.

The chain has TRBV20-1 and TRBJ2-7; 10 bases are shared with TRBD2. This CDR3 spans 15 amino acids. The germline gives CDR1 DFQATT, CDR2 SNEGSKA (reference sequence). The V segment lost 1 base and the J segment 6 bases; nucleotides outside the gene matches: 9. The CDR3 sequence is CSARVPLAGEVEQYF. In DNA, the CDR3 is TGCAGTGCTAGAGTCCCTCTAGCGGGAGAGGTCGAGCAGTACTTC.

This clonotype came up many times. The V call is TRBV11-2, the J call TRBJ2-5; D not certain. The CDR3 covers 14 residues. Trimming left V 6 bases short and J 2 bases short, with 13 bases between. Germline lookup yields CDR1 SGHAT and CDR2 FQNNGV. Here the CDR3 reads CASRKLGLQETQYF. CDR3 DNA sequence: TGTGCCAGCAGAAAGTTGGGTCTTCAAGAGACCCAGTACTTC.

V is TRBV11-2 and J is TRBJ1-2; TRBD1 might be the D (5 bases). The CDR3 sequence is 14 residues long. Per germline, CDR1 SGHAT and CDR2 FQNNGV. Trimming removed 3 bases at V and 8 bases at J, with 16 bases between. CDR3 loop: CASSFAKGGGGYTF. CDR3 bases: TGTGCCAGCAGCTTTGCGAAAGGCGGGGGAGGCTACACCTTC.

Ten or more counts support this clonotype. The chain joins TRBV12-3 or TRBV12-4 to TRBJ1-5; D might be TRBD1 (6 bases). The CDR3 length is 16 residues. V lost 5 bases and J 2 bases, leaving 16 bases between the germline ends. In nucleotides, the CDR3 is TGTGCCAGCAGTAAACGGACAGTGTCGGGCAATCAGCCCCAGCATTTT. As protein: CASSKRTVSGNQPQHF.

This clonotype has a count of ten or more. The CDR3 nucleotides are TGTGCCAGCAGCCTCGACAGGCGTCAGCCCCAGCATTTT. Residues: CASSLDRRQPQHF. This chain connects TRBV3-1 to TRBJ1-5; possibly TRBD1 for D (6 bases). Germline CDR1 and CDR2: LGHDT and YNNKEL (reference sequence). V lost 4 bases and J lost 6, with 10 bases in between. CDR3 length: 13 amino acids.

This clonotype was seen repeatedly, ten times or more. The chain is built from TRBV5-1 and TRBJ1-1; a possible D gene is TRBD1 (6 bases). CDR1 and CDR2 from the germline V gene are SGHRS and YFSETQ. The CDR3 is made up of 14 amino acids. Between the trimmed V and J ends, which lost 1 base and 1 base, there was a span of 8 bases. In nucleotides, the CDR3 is TGCGCCAGCAGCTTGTTACAGGGGAACACTGAAGCTTTCTTT. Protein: CASSLLQGNTEAFF. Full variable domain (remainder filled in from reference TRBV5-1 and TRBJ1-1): KAGVTQTPRYLIKTRGQQVTLSCSPISGHRSVSWYQQTPGQGLQFLFEYFSETQRNKGNFPGRFSGRQFSNSRSEMNVSTLELGDSALYLCASSLLQGNTEAFFGQGTRLTVV.

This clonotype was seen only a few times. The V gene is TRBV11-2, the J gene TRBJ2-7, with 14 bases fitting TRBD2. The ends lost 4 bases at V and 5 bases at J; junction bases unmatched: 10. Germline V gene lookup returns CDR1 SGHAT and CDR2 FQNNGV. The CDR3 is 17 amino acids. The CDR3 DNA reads TGTGCCAGCAGCTACAAAGGGACTAGCGGGAGTCCCCACGAGCAGTACTTC. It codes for CASSYKGTSGSPHEQYF. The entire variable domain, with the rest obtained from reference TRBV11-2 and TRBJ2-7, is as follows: EAGVAQSPRYKIIEKRQSVAFWCNPISGHATLYWYQQILGQGPKLLIQFQNNGVVDDSQLPKDRFSAERLKGVDSTLKIQPAKLEDSAVYLCASSYKGTSGSPHEQYFGPGTRLTVT.

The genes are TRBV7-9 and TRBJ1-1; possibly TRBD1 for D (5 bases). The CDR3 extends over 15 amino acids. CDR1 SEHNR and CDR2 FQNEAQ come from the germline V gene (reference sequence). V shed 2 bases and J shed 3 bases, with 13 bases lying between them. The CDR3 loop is CASSLIRGFYTEAFF. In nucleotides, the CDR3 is TGTGCCAGCAGCTTAATCCGGGGGTTCTACACTGAAGCTTTCTTT. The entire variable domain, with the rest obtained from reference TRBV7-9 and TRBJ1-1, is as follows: DTGVSQNPRHKITKRGQNVTFRCDPISEHNRLYWYRQTLGQGPEFLTYFQNEAQLEKSRLLSDRFSAERPKGSFSTLEIQRTEQGDSAMYLCASSLIRGFYTEAFFGQGTRLTVV.

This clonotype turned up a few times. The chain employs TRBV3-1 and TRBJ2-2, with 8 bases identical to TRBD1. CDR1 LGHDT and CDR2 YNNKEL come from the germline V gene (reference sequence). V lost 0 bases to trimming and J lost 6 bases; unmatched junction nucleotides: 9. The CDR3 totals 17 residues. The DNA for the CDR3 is TGTGCCAGCAGCCAAGATATCCAGGGGGCGTTATCCGGGGAGCTGTTTTTT. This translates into CASSQDIQGALSGELFF.

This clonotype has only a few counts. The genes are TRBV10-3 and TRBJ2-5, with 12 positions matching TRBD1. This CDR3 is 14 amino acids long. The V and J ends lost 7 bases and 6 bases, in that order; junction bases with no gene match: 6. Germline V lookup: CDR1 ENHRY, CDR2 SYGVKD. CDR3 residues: CAITPGQGAKTQYF. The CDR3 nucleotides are TGTGCCATCACCCCGGGACAGGGGGCCAAGACCCAGTACTTC.

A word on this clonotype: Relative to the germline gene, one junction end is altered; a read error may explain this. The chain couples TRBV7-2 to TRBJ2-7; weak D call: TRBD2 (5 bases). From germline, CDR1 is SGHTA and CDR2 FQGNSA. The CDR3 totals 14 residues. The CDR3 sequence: CACSLEAETYEQYF. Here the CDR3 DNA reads TGTGCCTGCAGCTTAGAAGCGGAAACCTACGAGCAGTACTTC.